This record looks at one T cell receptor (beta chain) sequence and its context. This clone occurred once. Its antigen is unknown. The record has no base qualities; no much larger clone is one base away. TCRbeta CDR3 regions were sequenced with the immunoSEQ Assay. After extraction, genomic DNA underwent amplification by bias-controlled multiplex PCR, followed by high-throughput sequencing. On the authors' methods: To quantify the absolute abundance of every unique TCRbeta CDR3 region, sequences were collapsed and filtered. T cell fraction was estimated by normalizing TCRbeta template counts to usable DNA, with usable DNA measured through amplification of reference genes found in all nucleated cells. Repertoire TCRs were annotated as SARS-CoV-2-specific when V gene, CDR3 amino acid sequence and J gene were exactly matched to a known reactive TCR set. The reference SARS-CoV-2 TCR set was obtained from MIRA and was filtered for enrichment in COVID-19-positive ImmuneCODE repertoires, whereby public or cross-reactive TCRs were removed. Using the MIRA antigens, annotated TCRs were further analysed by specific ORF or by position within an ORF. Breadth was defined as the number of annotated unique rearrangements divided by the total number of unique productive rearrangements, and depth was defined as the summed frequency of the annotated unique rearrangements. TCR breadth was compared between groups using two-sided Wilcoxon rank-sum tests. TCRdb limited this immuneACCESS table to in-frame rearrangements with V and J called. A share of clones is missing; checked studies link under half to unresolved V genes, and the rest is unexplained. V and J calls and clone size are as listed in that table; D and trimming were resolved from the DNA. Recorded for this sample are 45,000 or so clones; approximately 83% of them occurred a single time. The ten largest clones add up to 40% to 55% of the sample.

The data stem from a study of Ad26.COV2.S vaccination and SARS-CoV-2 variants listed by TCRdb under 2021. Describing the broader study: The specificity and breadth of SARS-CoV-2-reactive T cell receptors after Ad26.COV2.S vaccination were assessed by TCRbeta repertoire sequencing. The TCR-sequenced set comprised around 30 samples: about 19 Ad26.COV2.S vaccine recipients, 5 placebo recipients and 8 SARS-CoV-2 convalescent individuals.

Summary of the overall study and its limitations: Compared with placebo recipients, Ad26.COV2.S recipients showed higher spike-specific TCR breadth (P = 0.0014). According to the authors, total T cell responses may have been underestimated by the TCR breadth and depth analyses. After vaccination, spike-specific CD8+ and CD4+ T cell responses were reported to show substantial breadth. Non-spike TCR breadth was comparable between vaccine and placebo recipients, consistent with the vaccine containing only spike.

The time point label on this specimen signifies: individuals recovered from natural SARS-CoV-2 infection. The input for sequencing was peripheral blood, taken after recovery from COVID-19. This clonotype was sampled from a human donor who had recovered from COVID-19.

The base sequence is TGTGCCTGGAATCCGACAGCTTACAATGAGCAGTTCTTC. It specifies CAWNPTAYNEQFF. The V gene is TRBV30 and the J gene is TRBJ2-1, with a weak D call of TRBD1 (5 bases match). Its CDR3 holds 13 amino acids, cysteine through phenylalanine. Left in the record is the CDR3 DNA by itself, 39 bases read in frame from the first base. V is cut by 4 bases and J by 4 bases, and the space between the germline ends is 11 bases. From the germline V gene (reference sequence), CDR1 is GTSNPN and CDR2 is SVGIG.